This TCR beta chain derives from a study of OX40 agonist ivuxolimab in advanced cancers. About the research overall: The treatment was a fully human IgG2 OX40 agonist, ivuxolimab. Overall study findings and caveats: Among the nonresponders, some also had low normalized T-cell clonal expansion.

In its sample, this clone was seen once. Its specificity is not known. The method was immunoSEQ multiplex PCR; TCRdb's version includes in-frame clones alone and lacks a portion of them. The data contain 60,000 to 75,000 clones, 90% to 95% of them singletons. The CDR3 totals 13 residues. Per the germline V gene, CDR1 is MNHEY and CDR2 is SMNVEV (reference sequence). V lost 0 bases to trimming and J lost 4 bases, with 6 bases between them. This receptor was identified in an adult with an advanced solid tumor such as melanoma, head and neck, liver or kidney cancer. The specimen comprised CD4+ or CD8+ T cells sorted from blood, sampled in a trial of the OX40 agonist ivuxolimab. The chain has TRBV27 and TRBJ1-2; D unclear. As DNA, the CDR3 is TGTGCCAGCAGTTTATCGCCGAGCTATGGCTACACCTTC. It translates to CASSLSPSYGYTF.